This T cell receptor beta chain emerged from a study of cytomegalovirus exposure and HLA in healthy donors. The PCR employed 60 Vbeta primers together with 13 Jbeta primers. Assay used: immunoSEQ multiplex PCR; TCRdb lists only in-frame clones, some missing. This sample has around 100,000 clones, with approximately 82% found just once. Regarding the study as a whole: Later genetic work tied a missense DCLRE1C variant to beta-chain V and J trimming. Presence/absence analyses took donor sequencing depth as roughly uniform.

Notes on this clone: Its target is unknown.

The sequenced material came from PBMCs. The sequence was obtained from a female donor in good health and CMV-seropositive.

DNA of the CDR3: TGCGCCAGCAGCCTTGGGACAGGAAGGTCCTACGAGCAGTACTTC. As protein: CASSLGTGRSYEQYF. V is TRBV5-1 and J is TRBJ2-7; TRBD1 agrees at 8 bases. In germline, CDR1 is SGHRS, CDR2 YFSETQ. V was clipped by 4 bases and J by 1 base; unmatched bases: 7. CDR3 length equals 15 residues.